The entry below describes one T cell receptor (beta chain). Its recognized antigen is unknown. No much larger clone is present one base from it, and per-base qualities are unavailable. TCRbeta CDR3 regions were amplified from genomic DNA using the immunoSEQ Assay, a bias-controlled multiplex PCR. Under the source paper's analysis protocol: Nucleated cell counts per sample were estimated from amplification of reference gene primers within the assay. To quantify the absolute abundance of each unique TCRbeta CDR3 rearrangement, sequence reads were collapsed and filtered. Productive Simpson clonality was computed per sample as the square root of Simpson's diversity index over productive rearrangements. TCRdb carries this immuneACCESS record with in-frame sequences only. Its versions omit some clonotypes, under half of them owing to an unresolved V gene in the studies checked, with the rest unexplained. V and J calls and clone size are given by that table; D and trimming were obtained from the DNA. A total of around 70,000 clones appear in this sample, about 89% of them only once. Of the sample, roughly 2.6% is held by the ten largest clones.

One collaborating source in Seattle enrolled patients while the patients were actively infected and followed the patients over time throughout the course of disease. Each collaborating institution followed its own protocols to collect whole blood in K2EDTA tubes. For TCRbeta analysis, collaborator samples were shipped as frozen whole blood, as isolated PBMCs, or as DNA extracted from either sample type. Trimming at the junction amounts to 0 bases on V and 5 bases on J, and the germline ends lie 7 bases apart. Measured from the cysteine to the phenylalanine, the CDR3 is 13 residues long. Of all the DNA, just the CDR3 is kept, 39 bases in frame from base 1. CDR1 MNHEY and CDR2 SVGAGI were looked up in the germline V gene. This sample stems from a study of blood T cell repertoires in COVID-19 (dated by TCRdb to about 2020). In the study overall: Samples from collaborators originated in the United States, Italy and Spain and spanned both the acute and convalescent phases of COVID-19. The repertoires were released in a freely available public database meant as a resource for research on the immune response to SARS-CoV-2. Sample metadata almost always included a de-identified subject ID, COVID-19 status, age in years and sex. The material from the prospective study consisted of cDNA or gDNA derived from T cells, B-cell-depleted T cells, or PBMCs. Deeply sampled blood TCRbeta repertoires from subjects exposed to, actively infected with, or recovered from COVID-19 were included in the dataset. Where available, HLA class I and class II types were obtained from metadata supplied by the sample provider rather than from assay-based typing. The samples were drawn from the first 160 participants of the ongoing ImmuneRACE study and from 950 to 1,500 subjects provided by 6 global collaborators. Broader findings and caveats from the paper: How much clinical and demographic metadata was included differed by source and by participant, and the metadata was provided uncurated.

The chain uses TRBV6-5 and TRBJ1-1; D gene: possibly TRBD1, on 5 matching bases. Sequencing input: peripheral blood. The sequence was collected from a man over 45 with COVID-19, enrolled during active disease. The nucleotide sequence is given as TGTGCCAGCAGTTACTCGGGGGGGACTGAAGCTTTCTTT. Its product reads: CASSYSGGTEAFF.